The 11 T cell receptor beta chains listed next were all sequenced from one sample in a study of shared clonotypes between healthy human individuals. The method was immunoSEQ multiplex PCR; TCRdb's version includes in-frame clones alone and lacks a portion of them. The sample lists 470,000 or so clones, 65% to 85% occurring once. The sample consisted of PBMCs. These receptor sequences come from a woman between 40 and 50 years old in good health. Some clones in this sample may be carry-over from other donors' samples.

This clone was recorded once. The rearrangement links TRBV30 to TRBJ2-7, with 7 bases that match TRBD2. Germline CDR1 is GTSNPN and CDR2 is SVGIG (reference sequence). The CDR3 is made up of 13 amino acids. With V trimmed by 0 bases and J by 2 bases, 1 base remained unmatched. The CDR3, as DNA: TGTGCCTGGAGTGTAGCGGGAACCTACGAGCAGTACTTC. Translating it yields CAWSVAGTYEQYF.

This clone has a single count. The chain couples TRBV19 to TRBJ2-1; 9 nucleotides align to TRBD1. Germline CDR1 and CDR2: LNHDA and SQIVND (reference sequence). This CDR3 is built from 16 residues. After removal of 5 bases from V and 0 bases from J, the junction contained 5 bases not matched to a gene. The CDR3 here is CASSGTGTSSYNEQFF. CDR3 DNA sequence: TGTGCCAGTAGTGGGACAGGGACCAGCTCCTACAATGAGCAGTTCTTC.

On this clone: A read error likely explains this, since a far larger clone differs by one base. The sample carries other DNA sequences with the same CDR3. This chain joins TRBV5-8 and TRBJ1-5; a possible D gene is TRBD1 (5 bases). The germline gives CDR1 SGHTS, CDR2 YDEGEE. This CDR3 has 15 residues. Deletions cut 2 bases from V and 4 bases from J, with 13 bases between. CDR3 DNA sequence: TGTGCCAGCAGCTTAATAGAGGGGCTTAATCAGCCCCAGCATTTT. It specifies CASSLIEGLNQPQHF.

The table lists this clone with a count of one. At one end, the junction sequence differs from germline, possibly due to a read error. Other DNA variants within this sample encode the same CDR3. This chain connects TRBV27 to TRBJ1-2; tentatively, D is TRBD1 (5 bases). Germline-derived CDR1 and CDR2 are MNHEY and SMNVEV (reference sequence). The CDR3 runs to 13 residues. The CDR3 DNA is TGTGCCACCTATGGCAGGGATAACTATGGCTATACCTTC. It codes for CATYGRDNYGYTF.

This clone turned up a few times. The rearrangement joins TRBV7-9 to TRBJ1-4; 9 bases fit TRBD1. Germline V gene sequence: CDR1 SEHNR, CDR2 FQNEAQ (reference sequence). After removal of 5 bases from V and 5 bases from J, the junction contained 18 bases not matched to a gene. There are 19 residues in the CDR3. The CDR3 protein is CASSARRQGGRGGNEKLFF. In DNA form, the CDR3 reads TGTGCCAGCAGCGCCCGGAGACAGGGGGGAAGGGGAGGCAATGAAAAACTGTTTTTT.

V gene TRBV4-1 combines with J gene TRBJ2-6; TRBD1 agrees at 8 bases. CDR3 length equals 17 residues. The germline CDR1 and CDR2 sequences are MGHRA and YSYEKL. The trim removed 4 bases at V and 1 base at J, leaving 6 bases unmatched. This CDR3 reads CASSRGQGYSGANVLTF. The CDR3 DNA follows: TGCGCCAGCAGCCGTGGACAGGGTTATTCTGGGGCCAACGTCCTGACTTTC.

As to this clone: A far bigger clonotype differs at one base, so this is likely a read error. This sequence joins TRBV11-2 and TRBJ1-4; unclear D gene. Germline V gives CDR1 SGHAT, CDR2 FQNNGV. Trimming cost V 5 bases and J 6 bases, with 16 bases left between them. This CDR3 contains 15 residues. This CDR3 is CASSVNLGSYEKLFF. The CDR3 DNA reads as TGTGCCAGCAGCGTGAACCTGGGGAGTTATGAAAAACTGTTTTTT.

In this sample, this clone turned up once. This sequence is one base from a far larger clone and is likely a read error. V is TRBV5-4 and J is TRBJ2-7; D is perhaps TRBD2 (6 bases). CDR3 size: 12 residues. Germline V lookup: CDR1 SGHNT, CDR2 YYREEE (reference sequence). The CDR3 DNA sequence: TGTGCCAGCGGCTTGGGGAGGAACGAGCAGTACTTC. This gives the protein CASGLGRNEQYF.

The chain combines TRBV19 with TRBJ1-2, with 8 bases fitting TRBD1. Germline trimming cut 9 bases from V and 3 bases from J; bases unmatched to any gene: 12. The length of the CDR3 is 15 residues. CDR1 and CDR2 (germline): LNHDA, SQIVND (reference sequence). The CDR3 region is CASLDTGTGDYGYTF. The CDR3 DNA is TGTGCCAGCCTAGACACCGGGACAGGAGACTATGGCTACACCTTC.

The rearrangement uses TRBV6-4 and TRBJ2-1; weak D call: TRBD2 (5 bases). The V gene lost 3 bases and the J gene lost 4 bases, with 10 bases spanning the gap. Germline V lookup: CDR1 MRHNA, CDR2 SNTAGT. CDR3 length: 14 residues. In DNA form, the CDR3 reads TGTGCCAGCAGTGAAAGCGGCCTTTACAATGAGCAGTTCTTC. Its protein product is CASSESGLYNEQFF.

DNA for the CDR3: TGTGCCAGCAGCCCGGGACTAGCGGAATACAATGAGCAGTTCTTC. Encoded protein: CASSPGLAEYNEQFF. The chain recombines TRBV7-2 with TRBJ2-1; 11 bases fit TRBD2. Germline lookup yields CDR1 SGHTA and CDR2 FQGNSA. V dropped 5 bases and J dropped 4; count of bases not matched to a gene: 4. The CDR3 spans 15 residues.